This T cell receptor (beta chain) originates from a study of T cell responses to AZD1222 COVID-19 vaccine. Study conclusions and caveats: There were mostly white British donors and more females than males, and clonal diversity was possibly underestimated. Unmutated variant regions are reportedly the target of nearly half of TCRs that are spike-specific. At study baseline, merely more than 5 AZD1222 recipients were seropositive.

CDR3 length equals 16 residues. Germline loops: CDR1 SGDLS, CDR2 YYNGEE. V lost 3 bases to trimming and J lost 4 bases, with 17 bases between them. A note on this clone: Its matching antigen is unknown.

Only in-frame clones appear in the TCRdb table, and some are missing; sequencing was by immunoSEQ multiplex PCR. The sample lists 52,000 or so clones, around 84% seen once, with 25% to 30% in the top ten. This chain links TRBV9 with TRBJ1-3, with D possibly TRBD1 on 5 matching bases. This material consisted of peripheral blood, taken on day 0 of AZD1222 vaccination. The origin of this receptor is an adult in good health. The CDR3 loop is CASSASAGLGGNTIYF. The CDR3, as DNA: TGTGCCAGCAGCGCCTCAGCAGGGTTGGGGGGAAACACCATATATTTT.